The 9 T cell receptor beta chains below come from one sample, sequenced in a study of cytomegalovirus exposure and HLA in healthy donors (dated by TCRdb to about 2017). Library preparation used the immunoSEQ multiplex PCR assay. TCRdb took over this immuneACCESS table, retaining in-frame rearrangements with V and J assigned. Such tables are incomplete; in checked studies, under half of the missing clones stem from an unresolved V gene, and the remainder is unexplained. The sample table records under 200,000 clones; nearly 90% of these occur just once. The ten top clones hold around a tenth of the sample. The sample consisted of PBMCs. The receptor set was obtained from a young woman in good health and CMV-seropositive.

The J gene is TRBJ1-1, the V gene TRBV10-3; D is undetermined. V gave up 2 bases and J gave up 1 base, with 8 bases separating them. Germline lookup yields CDR1 ENHRY and CDR2 SYGVKD. CDR3 length equals 14 residues. CDR3 sequence: CAISEEGRNTEAFF. The CDR3 region has the DNA TGTGCCATCAGTGAGGAGGGAAGGAACACTGAAGCTTTCTTT.

This clone was recorded once. The rearrangement links TRBV5-6 to TRBJ2-5; the D gene is possibly TRBD1 (7 bases). Germline V CDR1 and CDR2: SGHDT, YYEEEE. The CDR3 runs 18 residues. With 0 bases removed from V and 5 bases from J, the gap between germline ends came to 23 bases. CDR3: CASSLGMWVTGRRETQYF. CDR3 in DNA: TGTGCCAGCAGCTTGGGAATGTGGGTGACAGGGAGGAGGGAGACCCAGTACTTC.

The chain links TRBV4-2 to TRBJ2-2, with 7 bases matching TRBD2. This CDR3 is built from 16 residues. J lost 5 bases, V lost 0 bases, and 6 bases had no gene match. Germline CDR1 LGHNA, CDR2 YNFKEQ. CDR3 nucleotides: TGTGCCAGCAGCCAAGATGGGGCGGGAGAGACCGGGGAGCTGTTTTTT. Residues: CASSQDGAGETGELFF.

The genes are TRBV6-1 and TRBJ2-7, with D perhaps matching TRBD1 (5 bases). The CDR3 runs 14 residues. Germline values: CDR1 MNHNS, CDR2 SASEGT. Trimming shortened V by 3 bases and J by 2 bases, and 11 bases separated the two germline ends. The CDR3 protein is CASSEIGATYEQYF. The CDR3 DNA reads as TGTGCCAGCAGTGAGATAGGGGCGACCTACGAGCAGTACTTC.

The CDR3 region has the DNA TGTGCCAGCAGCCCCCCCGAGGGGGCGTCAGCTTTCTTT. Residues: CASSPPEGASAFF. The chain recombines TRBV13 with TRBJ1-1; 7 bases fit TRBD1. The CDR3 totals 13 residues. Trimming removed 5 bases from V and 10 bases from J; junction bases left unmatched: 10. The germline V gene has CDR1 PRHDT and CDR2 FYEKMQ (reference sequence).

This CDR3 is CASSLWTTRGYAFF. CDR3 sequence (DNA): TGTGCCAGCAGTTTATGGACCACGCGGGGGTACGCTTTCTTT. The genes are TRBV28 and TRBJ1-1, with TRBD1 as a possible D gene (5 bases). Germline V CDR1 and CDR2: MDHEN, SYDVKM. Trimming took 0 bases from V and 11 from J, leaving 16 bases between them. The CDR3 totals 14 residues.

The chain employs TRBV11-3 and TRBJ1-4; no definite D call. CDR1 and CDR2 (germline): SGHNT, YENEEA. This CDR3 has 16 amino acids. Trimming removed 3 bases at V and 0 bases at J, with 11 bases between. The CDR3 coding sequence is TGTGCCAGCAGCTTCGCAGGACTCTCAACTAATGAAAAACTGTTTTTT. The encoded protein is CASSFAGLSTNEKLFF.

The chain carries TRBV27 and TRBJ2-7; D is uncertain. Germline V gene lookup returns CDR1 MNHEY and CDR2 SMNVEV (reference sequence). This CDR3 comprises 14 residues. V was cut by 4 bases and J by 6 bases, with 16 bases left in between. CDR3 coding DNA: TGTGCCAGCAGTTCCTCGGTTGCGGCCTCCGAGCAGTACTTC. Its protein is CASSSSVAASEQYF.

This chain links TRBV20-1 with TRBJ2-1; a possible D gene is TRBD2 (6 bases). The V end was cut by 4 bases, the J end by 12 bases, with 13 bases between. CDR1 DFQATT and CDR2 SNEGSKA come from the germline V gene (reference sequence). The length of the CDR3 is 11 residues. The CDR3 DNA follows: TGCAGTGCTACCAGACTAGGCAGGCAGTTCTTC. This codes for CSATRLGRQFF.